The rows below give T cell receptor beta chains drawn from one sample of a study of Graves' ophthalmopathy and Graves' hyperthyroidism. In TCRdb, the multiplex PCR reads were re-called with MiXCR into one record per CDR3 protein. Found here are approximately 540,000 distinct CDR3 sequences, under 40% of them singletons; the top ten hold about 4%. The sample was peripheral blood or thyroid tissue (not recorded which). The receptors come from an adult man with Graves' hyperthyroidism. CDR3s leave out the opening cysteine and the closing phenylalanine or tryptophan.

TRBV14	TRBJ2-7	ASSITGTSGPYEQY
TRBV20-1	TRBJ1-5	SARVGAGGSNQPQH
TRBV2	TRBJ2-2	ARTGELF
TRBV6-5	TRBJ1-6	ASSSLSTRYNSPLH
TRBV20-1	-	SVGRAVDEQF
TRBV7-9	TRBJ2-6	ASSPLGGRANVLT
TRBV5-8	TRBJ1-5	ASSIPPVGQSLSNQPQH
TRBV20-1	TRBJ1-2	SARDRRRQGDSNYGYT
TRBV2	TRBJ1-2	ASSPGQGRLEGYT
TRBV5-1	TRBJ1-1	ASSISQGPNTEAF
TRBV29-1	TRBJ2-4	SVDRRAKNIQY
TRBV29-1	TRBJ2-6	SVRCRGANVLT
TRBV6-5	TRBJ1-1	ASSYSTPWTGGATEAF
TRBV2	TRBJ1-2	ASGQGLGGYT
TRBV18	TRBJ1-5	ASSQGQGADQPQH
TRBV7-6	TRBJ1-4	ASSSDTGGGTNEKLF
TRBV7-9	-	ASSLTSGYNEQF
TRBV2	TRBJ1-1	ASSEVRGNTEAF
TRBV10-2	TRBJ2-7	ASSEASLRPYEQY
TRBV25-1	TRBJ1-2	ASSENHRRANYGYT
TRBV25-1	TRBJ2-7	ASSKTGVEMVYEQY
TRBV24-1	TRBJ2-7	ATSDPGQGFHEQY
TRBV13	TRBJ2-2	ASSLRLAGVSNTGELF
TRBV18	TRBJ1-4	ASSPRGTATNERLF
TRBV19	TRBJ2-2	ASSTNGRGLRTGELF
TRBV20-1	TRBJ1-5	SVAGPNQPQH
TRBV12-3/TRBV12-4	TRBJ2-5	ASSRGTAKETQY
TRBV24-1	TRBJ2-7	ATSDLTGPYEQY
TRBV10-1	TRBJ2-2	ASSDGIPSGELF
TRBV25-1	TRBJ1-4	ASSGEKLF
TRBV7-6	TRBJ1-4	ASTPLRDRVNNEKLF
TRBV7-9	TRBJ1-1	ASSFPGQSNTEAF
TRBV7-9	TRBJ2-2	ASSQENLAGAGGTGELF
TRBV20-1	TRBJ2-5	SAVQQMKETQY
TRBV12-3/TRBV12-4	TRBJ1-2	ASSLDGPTYGYT
TRBV7-2	TRBJ2-3	ASSEGVDTQY
TRBV7-9	TRBJ1-4	ASSIGGQGEKLF
TRBV7-9	TRBJ1-4	ASKEGGPNEKLF
TRBV7-9	TRBJ2-7	ASSLPHSYEQY
TRBV24-1	-	ATQHRDSYNEQF
TRBV4-1	TRBJ1-4	ASSQDPGVAEKLF
TRBV3-1	TRBJ2-5	ASSQPWDSEETQY
TRBV15	TRBJ1-1	ATSRDRASLNTEAF
TRBV13	TRBJ1-1	ASSLVGRAGADTEAF
TRBV5-8	TRBJ2-7	AGSGGSSYEQY
TRBV10-3	TRBJ1-2	ASSPRPPEPSDTYGYT
TRBV2	TRBJ2-7	ASSRDRGAEQY
TRBV27	TRBJ2-5	ASSPLISTRAY
TRBV7-6	TRBJ1-2	ASSLAPGTHYGYT
TRBV6-9	TRBJ1-4	ASSSGGQSSEKLF
TRBV4-1	TRBJ1-1	ASSQERQANTEAF
TRBV2	TRBJ1-5	ASTGLAGESQH
TRBV7-9	TRBJ2-6	ASSSNKQSGANVLT
TRBV19	TRBJ1-4	ASGIQQGTTNEKLF
TRBV20-1	TRBJ2-5	SARGGTNETQY
TRBV2	TRBJ1-1	AATGTGNTEAF
TRBV10-1	TRBJ1-6	ASGTGGLGSPLH
TRBV7-9	TRBJ2-7	ASSLRNANTGEQY
TRBV29-1	TRBJ2-7	SVALADEQY